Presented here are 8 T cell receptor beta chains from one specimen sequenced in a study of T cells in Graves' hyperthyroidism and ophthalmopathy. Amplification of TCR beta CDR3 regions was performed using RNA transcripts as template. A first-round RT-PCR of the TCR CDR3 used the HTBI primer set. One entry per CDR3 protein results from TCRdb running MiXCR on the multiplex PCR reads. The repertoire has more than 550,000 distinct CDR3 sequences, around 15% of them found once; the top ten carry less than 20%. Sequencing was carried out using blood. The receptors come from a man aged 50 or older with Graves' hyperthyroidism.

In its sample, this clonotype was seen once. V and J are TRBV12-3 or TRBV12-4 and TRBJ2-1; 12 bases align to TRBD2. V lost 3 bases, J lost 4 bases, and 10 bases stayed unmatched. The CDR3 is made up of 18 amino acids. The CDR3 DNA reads TGTGCCAGCAGTTTCCAGTTCCTAGCGGGAGGGGAGTACAATGAGCAGTTCTTC. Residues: CASSFQFLAGGEYNEQFF.

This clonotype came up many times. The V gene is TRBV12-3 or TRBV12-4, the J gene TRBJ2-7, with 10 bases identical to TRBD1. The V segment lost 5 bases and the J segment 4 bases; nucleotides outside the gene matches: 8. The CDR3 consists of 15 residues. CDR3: CASSETGGAGYEQYF. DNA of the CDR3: TGTGCCAGCAGTGAGACAGGGGGCGCGGGATACGAGCAGTACTTC.

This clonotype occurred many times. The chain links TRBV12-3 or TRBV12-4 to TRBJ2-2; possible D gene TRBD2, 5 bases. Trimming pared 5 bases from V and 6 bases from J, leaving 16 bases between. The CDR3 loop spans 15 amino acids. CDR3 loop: CASSHYQRQPGELFF. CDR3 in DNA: TGTGCCAGCAGTCATTACCAGCGGCAACCCGGGGAGCTGTTTTTT.

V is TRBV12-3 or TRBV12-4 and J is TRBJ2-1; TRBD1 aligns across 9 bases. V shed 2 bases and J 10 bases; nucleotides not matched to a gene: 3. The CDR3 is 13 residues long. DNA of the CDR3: TGTGCCAGCAGTTTAACAGGGGGCGTAGAGCAGTTCTTC. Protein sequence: CASSLTGGVEQFF.

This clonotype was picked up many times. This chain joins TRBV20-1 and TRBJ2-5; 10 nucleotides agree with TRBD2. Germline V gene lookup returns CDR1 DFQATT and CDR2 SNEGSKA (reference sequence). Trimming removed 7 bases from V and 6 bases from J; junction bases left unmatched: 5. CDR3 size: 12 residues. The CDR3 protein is CSVYSGRKTQYF. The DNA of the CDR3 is TGCAGTGTATATAGCGGGAGGAAGACCCAGTACTTC.

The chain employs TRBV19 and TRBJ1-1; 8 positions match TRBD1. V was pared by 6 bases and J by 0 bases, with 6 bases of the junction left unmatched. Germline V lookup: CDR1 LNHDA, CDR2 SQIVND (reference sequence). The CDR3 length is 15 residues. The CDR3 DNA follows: TGTGCCAGTAGGACTGGACAGGGAATGAACACTGAAGCTTTCTTT. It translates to CASRTGQGMNTEAFF.

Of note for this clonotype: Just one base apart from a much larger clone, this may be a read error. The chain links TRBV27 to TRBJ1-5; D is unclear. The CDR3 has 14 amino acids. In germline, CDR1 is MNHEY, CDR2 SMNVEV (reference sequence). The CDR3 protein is CASKNVYSNQTQHF. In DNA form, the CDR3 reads TGTGCCAGCAAAAACGTATATAGCAATCAGACCCAGCATTTT.

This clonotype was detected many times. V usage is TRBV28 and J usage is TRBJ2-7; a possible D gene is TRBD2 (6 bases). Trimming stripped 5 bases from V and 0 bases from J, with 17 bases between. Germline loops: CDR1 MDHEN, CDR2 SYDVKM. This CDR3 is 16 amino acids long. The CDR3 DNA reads TGTGCCAGCAGTAGACTAGGACGGTGGAGCTCCTACGAGCAGTACTTC. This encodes CASSRLGRWSSYEQYF.